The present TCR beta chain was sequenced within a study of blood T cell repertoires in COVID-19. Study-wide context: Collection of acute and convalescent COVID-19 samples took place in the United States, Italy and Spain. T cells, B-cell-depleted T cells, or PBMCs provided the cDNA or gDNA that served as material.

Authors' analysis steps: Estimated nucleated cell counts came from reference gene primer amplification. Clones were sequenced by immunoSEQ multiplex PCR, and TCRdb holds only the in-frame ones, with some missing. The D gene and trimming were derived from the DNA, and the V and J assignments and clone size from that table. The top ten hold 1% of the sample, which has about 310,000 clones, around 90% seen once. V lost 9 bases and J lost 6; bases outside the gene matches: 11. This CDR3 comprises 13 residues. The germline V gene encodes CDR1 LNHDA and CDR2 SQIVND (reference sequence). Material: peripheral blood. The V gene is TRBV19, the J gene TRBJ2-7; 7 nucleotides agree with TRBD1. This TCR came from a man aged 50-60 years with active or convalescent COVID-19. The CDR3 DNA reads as TGTGCCAGCAGAGGGGGCACACTTGGCGAGCAGTACTTC. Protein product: CASRGGTLGEQYF.